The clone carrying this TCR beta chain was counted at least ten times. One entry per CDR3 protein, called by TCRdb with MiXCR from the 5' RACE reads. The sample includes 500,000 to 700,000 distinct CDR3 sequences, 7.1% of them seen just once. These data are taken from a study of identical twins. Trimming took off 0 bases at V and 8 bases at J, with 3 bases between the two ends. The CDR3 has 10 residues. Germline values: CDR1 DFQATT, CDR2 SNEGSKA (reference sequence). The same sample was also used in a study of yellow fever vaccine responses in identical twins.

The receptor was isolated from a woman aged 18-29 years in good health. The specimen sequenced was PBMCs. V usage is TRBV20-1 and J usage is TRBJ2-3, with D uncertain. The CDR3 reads CSARDGTQYF. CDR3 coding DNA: TGCAGTGCTAGAGATGGTACGCAGTATTTT.